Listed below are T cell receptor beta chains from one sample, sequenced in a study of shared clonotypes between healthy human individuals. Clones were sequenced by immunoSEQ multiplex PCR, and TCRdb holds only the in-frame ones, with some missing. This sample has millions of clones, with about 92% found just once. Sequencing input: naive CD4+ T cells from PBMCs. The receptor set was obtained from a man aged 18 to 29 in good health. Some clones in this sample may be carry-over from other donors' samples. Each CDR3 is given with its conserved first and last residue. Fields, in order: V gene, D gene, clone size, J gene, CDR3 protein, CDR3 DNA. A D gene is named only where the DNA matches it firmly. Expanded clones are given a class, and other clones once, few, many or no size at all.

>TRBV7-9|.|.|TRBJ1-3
CASSLAKGERSGNTIYF
TGTGCCAGCAGCCTCGCAAAGGGGGAAAGGTCTGGAAACACCATATATTTT
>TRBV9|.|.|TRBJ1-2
CASSVVGQGGYGYTF
TGTGCCAGCAGCGTAGTGGGGCAGGGAGGCTATGGCTACACCTTC
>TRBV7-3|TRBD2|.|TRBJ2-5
CASSWGLAGGIQETQYF
TGTGCCAGCAGCTGGGGACTAGCGGGAGGGATCCAAGAGACCCAGTACTTC
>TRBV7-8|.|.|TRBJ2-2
CASSLPARRGSNTGELFF
TGTGCCAGCAGCTTGCCTGCGCGGAGGGGGTCGAACACCGGGGAGCTGTTTTTT
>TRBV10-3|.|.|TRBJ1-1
CAIRGRMNTEAFF
TGTGCCATCAGGGGACGGATGAACACTGAAGCTTTCTTT
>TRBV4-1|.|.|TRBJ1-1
CASSQRGMTNTEAFF
TGCGCCAGCAGCCAGAGGGGGATGACGAACACTGAAGCTTTCTTT
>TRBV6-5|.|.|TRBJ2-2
CVARVGVSGELFF
TGTGTCGCCAGAGTTGGGGTTAGCGGGGAGCTGTTTTTT
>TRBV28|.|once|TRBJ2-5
CASSSGVQETQYF
TGTGCCAGCAGTTCGGGGGTACAAGAGACCCAGTACTTC
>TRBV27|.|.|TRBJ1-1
CASSGAMNTEAFF
TGTGCCAGCAGCGGAGCTATGAACACTGAAGCTTTCTTT
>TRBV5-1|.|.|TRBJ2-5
CASSLGGAAVQETQYF
TGCGCCAGCAGCCTTGGGGGAGCGGCAGTCCAAGAGACCCAGTACTTC
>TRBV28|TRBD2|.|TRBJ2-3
CASSLAGSTDTQYF
TGTGCCAGCTCGTTAGCGGGGAGCACAGATACGCAGTATTTT
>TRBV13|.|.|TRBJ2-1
CASSPRDSYNEQFF
TGTGCCAGCAGCCCGCGGGACAGCTACAATGAGCAGTTCTTC
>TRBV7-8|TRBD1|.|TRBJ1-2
CASSAKRTGVGSYGYTF
TGTGCCAGCAGCGCGAAGAGGACAGGGGTAGGGTCATATGGCTACACCTTC
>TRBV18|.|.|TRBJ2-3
CASSPGPSTDTQYF
TGTGCCAGCTCACCGGGACCGAGCACAGATACGCAGTATTTT
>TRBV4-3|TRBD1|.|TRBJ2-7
CASSHRDSIDYEQYF
TGCGCCAGCAGCCATCGGGACAGTATCGACTACGAGCAGTACTTC
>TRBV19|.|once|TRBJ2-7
CASSRDGIYEQYF
TGTGCCAGTAGTAGGGACGGAATCTACGAGCAGTACTTC
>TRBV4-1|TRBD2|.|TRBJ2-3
CASSPGGSSTTDTQYF
TGCGCCAGCAGCCCCGGGGGGAGCTCTACTACAGATACGCAGTATTTT
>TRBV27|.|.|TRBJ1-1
CASSLRQAGNTEAFF
TGTGCCAGCAGTCTCCGACAGGCTGGGAACACTGAAGCTTTCTTT
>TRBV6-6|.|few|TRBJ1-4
CASSLLGEKLFF
TGTGCCAGCAGCCTACTTGGTGAAAAACTGTTTTTT
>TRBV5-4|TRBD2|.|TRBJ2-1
CASSLDAGDYNEQFF
TGTGCCAGCAGCTTGGATGCGGGAGACTACAATGAGCAGTTCTTC
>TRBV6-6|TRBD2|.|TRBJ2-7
CASSPGGYEQYF
TGTGCCAGCAGTCCGGGGGGCTACGAGCAGTACTTC
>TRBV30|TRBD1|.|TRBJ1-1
CAQDRVGTEAFF
TGTGCTCAGGACAGGGTAGGGACTGAAGCTTTCTTT
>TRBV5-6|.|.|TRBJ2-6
CASSLKGSGANVLTF
TGTGCCAGCAGCTTGAAAGGGTCTGGGGCCAACGTCCTGACTTTC
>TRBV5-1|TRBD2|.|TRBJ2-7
CASSPGLAGVDEQYF
TGCGCCAGCAGCCCGGGACTAGCGGGAGTCGACGAGCAGTACTTC
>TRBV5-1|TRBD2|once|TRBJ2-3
CASRILAGTDTQYF
TGCGCCAGCAGAATTCTAGCGGGCACAGATACGCAGTATTTT
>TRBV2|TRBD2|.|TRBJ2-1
CASSELAGVPNEQFF
TGTGCCAGCAGCGAACTAGCGGGAGTCCCCAATGAGCAGTTCTTC
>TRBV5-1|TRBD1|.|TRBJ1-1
CASSLGDRGPNTEAFF
TGCGCCAGCAGCTTGGGGGACAGGGGGCCGAACACTGAAGCTTTCTTT
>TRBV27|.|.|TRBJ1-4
CASRGKGLPGGLNEKLFF
TGTGCCAGCAGGGGAAAAGGCCTCCCCGGGGGCTTAAATGAAAAACTGTTTTTT
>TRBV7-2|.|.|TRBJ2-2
CASSATGELFF
TGTGCCAGCAGCGCCACCGGGGAGCTGTTTTTT
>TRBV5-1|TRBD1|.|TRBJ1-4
CASSLDGTGAEKLFF
TGCGCCAGCAGCTTGGATGGGACAGGGGCTGAAAAACTGTTTTTT
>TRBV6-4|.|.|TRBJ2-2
CASSPHRDSMELFF
TGTGCCAGCAGTCCCCACAGGGATTCGATGGAGCTGTTTTTT
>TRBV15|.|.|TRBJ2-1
CATTTGRRYNEQFF
TGTGCCACCACAACGGGACGGCGATACAATGAGCAGTTCTTC
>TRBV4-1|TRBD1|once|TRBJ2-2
CASSQSGQVRSGELFF
TGCGCCAGCAGCCAATCGGGACAGGTCAGGAGCGGGGAGCTGTTTTTT
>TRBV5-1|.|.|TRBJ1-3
CASSGSGNSGNTIYF
TGCGCCAGCAGCGGGAGTGGAAACTCTGGAAACACCATATATTTT
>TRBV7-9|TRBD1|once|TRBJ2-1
CASSFWTGGYNEQFF
TGTGCCAGCAGCTTCTGGACAGGGGGTTACAATGAGCAGTTCTTC
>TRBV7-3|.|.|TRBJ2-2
CASSFRGSYTGELFF
TGTGCCAGCAGCTTCCGGGGATCTTACACCGGGGAGCTGTTTTTT
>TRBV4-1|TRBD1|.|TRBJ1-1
CASSQTTSRGWRAEAFF
TGCGCCAGCAGCCAGACTACTAGCAGGGGGTGGAGGGCTGAAGCTTTCTTT
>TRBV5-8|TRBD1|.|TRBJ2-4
CASIRDRGLTLAKNIQYF
TGTGCCAGCATCAGGGACAGGGGGCTCACCTTAGCCAAAAACATTCAGTACTTC
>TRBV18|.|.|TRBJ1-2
CASSRTNDYGYTF
TGTGCCAGCTCCCGGACAAATGACTATGGCTACACCTTC
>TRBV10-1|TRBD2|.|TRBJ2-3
CASSVLAGDTQYF
TGCGCCAGCAGTGTACTAGCGGGGGATACGCAGTATTTT